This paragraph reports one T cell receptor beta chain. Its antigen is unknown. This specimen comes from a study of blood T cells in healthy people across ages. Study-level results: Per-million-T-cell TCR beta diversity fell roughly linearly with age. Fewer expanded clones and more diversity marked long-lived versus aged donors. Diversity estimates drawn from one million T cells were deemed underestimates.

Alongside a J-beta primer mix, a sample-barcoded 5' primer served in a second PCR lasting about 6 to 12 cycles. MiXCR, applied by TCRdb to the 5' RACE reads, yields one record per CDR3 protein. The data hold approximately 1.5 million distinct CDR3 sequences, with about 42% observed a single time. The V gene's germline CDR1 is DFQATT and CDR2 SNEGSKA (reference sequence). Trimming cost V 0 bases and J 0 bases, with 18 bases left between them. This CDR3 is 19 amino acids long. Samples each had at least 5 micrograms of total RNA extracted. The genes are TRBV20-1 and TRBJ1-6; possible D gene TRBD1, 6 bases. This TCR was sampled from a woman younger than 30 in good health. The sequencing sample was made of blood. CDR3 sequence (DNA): TGCAGTGCTAGAGATCTTAGGGACAATAGGAGCTCCTATAATTCACCCCTCCACTTT. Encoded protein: CSARDLRDNRSSYNSPLHF.